This TCR beta chain was sequenced for a study of cytomegalovirus exposure and HLA in healthy donors. This PCR relied on a set of 60 Vbeta primers and 13 Jbeta primers. Assay used: immunoSEQ multiplex PCR; TCRdb lists only in-frame clones, some missing. The sample lists 200,000 to 250,000 clones, roughly 91% seen once, with 1% in the top ten. Points from the study as a whole: Testing in vitro showed a few CMV-associated chains specific for CMV antigens. Earlier findings revealed that most TCR beta V segments proved productive either about 90% or about 30% of the time.

Losses at the gene ends were 0 bases for V and 14 bases for J; bases not matched to a gene: 1. The CDR3 runs to 10 residues. Germline loops: CDR1 DFQATT, CDR2 SNEGSKA (reference sequence). Note on this clone: Its antigen is unknown.

The genes are TRBV20-1 and TRBJ1-2; TRBD1 aligns across 9 bases. The clonotype originates from a woman younger than 35 in good health and CMV-seronegative. Sequencing used PBMCs. Here the CDR3 DNA reads TGCAGTGCTAGAGAGGACAGGGGAACCTTC. Protein sequence: CSAREDRGTF.